The entry below gives a single T cell receptor (beta chain) sequence along with its context. This sample was taken from a study of blood T cells in healthy people across ages. Study-wide context: Template switching caught about one barcoded beta molecule for each two T cells.

Unmatched junction bases numbered 12, after V lost 2 bases and J lost 2 bases. Germline assignment: CDR1 SGDLS and CDR2 YYNGEE. The CDR3 has 18 amino acids. Combining a sample-barcoded 5' primer with a J-beta primer mix, a second PCR ran for roughly 7 to 12 cycles. TCRdb independently ran MiXCR on the 5' RACE reads; one entry per CDR3 protein. Among about 1.4 million distinct CDR3 sequences listed, approximately 60% were seen once. The receptor comes from a man aged 18 to 30 in good health. The rearrangement uses TRBV9 and TRBJ2-7; 11 bases agree with TRBD2. Sequences were obtained from blood. The CDR3 sequence is CASSVDETSGTTPYEQYF. Here the CDR3 DNA reads TGTGCCAGCAGCGTTGATGAGACTAGCGGGACAACGCCCTACGAGCAGTACTTC.